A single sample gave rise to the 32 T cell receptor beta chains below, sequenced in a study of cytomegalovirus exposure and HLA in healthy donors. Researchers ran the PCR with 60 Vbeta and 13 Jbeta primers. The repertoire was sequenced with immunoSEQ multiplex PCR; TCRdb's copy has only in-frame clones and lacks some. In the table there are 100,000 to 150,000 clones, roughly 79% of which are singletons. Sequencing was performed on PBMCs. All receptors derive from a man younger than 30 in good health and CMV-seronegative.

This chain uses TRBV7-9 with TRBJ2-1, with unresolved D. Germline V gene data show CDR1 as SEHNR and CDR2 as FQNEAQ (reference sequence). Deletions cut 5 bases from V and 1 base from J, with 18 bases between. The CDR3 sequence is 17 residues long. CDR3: CASSTYPSPVSYNEQFF. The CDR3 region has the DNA TGTGCCAGCAGCACCTACCCATCGCCGGTGTCCTACAATGAGCAGTTCTTC.

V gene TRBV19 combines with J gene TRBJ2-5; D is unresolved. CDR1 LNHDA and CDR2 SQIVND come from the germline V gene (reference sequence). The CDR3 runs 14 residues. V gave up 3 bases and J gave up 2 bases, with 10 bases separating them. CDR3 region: CASSIHDSQETQYF. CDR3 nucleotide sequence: TGTGCCAGTAGTATCCACGACTCACAAGAGACCCAGTACTTC.

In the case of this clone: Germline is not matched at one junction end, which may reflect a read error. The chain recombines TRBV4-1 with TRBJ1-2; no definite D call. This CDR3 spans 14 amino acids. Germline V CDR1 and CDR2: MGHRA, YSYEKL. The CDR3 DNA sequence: TGCGCCAGCAGTCAAGCGTTACAGAACTATGGCTACACCTTC. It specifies CASSQALQNYGYTF.

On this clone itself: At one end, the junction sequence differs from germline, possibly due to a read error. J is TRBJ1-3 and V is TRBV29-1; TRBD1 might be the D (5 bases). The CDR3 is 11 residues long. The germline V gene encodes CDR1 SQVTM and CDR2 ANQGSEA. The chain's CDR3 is CSVLGGSTIYF. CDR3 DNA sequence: TGCAGCGTTCTCGGGGGAAGCACCATATATTTT. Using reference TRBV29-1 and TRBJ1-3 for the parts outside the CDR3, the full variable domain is SAVISQKPSRDICQRGTSLTIQCQVDSQVTMMFWYRQQPGQSLTLIATANQGSEATYESGFVIDKFPISRPNLTFSTLTVSNMSPEDSSIYLCSVLGGSTIYFGEGSWLTVV.

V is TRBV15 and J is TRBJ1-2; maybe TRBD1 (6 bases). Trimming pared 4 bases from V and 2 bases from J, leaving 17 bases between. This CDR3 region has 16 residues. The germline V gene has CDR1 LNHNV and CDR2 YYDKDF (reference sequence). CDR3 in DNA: TGTGCCACCAGCACTGACCCCGGACAGACGAACTATGGCTACACCTTC. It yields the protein CATSTDPGQTNYGYTF.

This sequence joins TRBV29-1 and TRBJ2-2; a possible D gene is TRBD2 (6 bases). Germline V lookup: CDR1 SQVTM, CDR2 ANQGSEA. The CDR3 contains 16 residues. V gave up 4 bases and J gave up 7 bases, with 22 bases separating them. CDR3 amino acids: CSVALGTWGEFGELFF. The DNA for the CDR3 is TGCAGCGTTGCTTTAGGGACCTGGGGGGAATTCGGGGAGCTGTTTTTT.

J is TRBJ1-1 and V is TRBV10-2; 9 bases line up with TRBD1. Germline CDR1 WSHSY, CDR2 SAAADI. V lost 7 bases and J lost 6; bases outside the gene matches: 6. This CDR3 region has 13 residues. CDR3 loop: CASKWTGEAEAFF. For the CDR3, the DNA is TGCGCCAGCAAATGGACAGGGGAAGCTGAAGCTTTCTTT.

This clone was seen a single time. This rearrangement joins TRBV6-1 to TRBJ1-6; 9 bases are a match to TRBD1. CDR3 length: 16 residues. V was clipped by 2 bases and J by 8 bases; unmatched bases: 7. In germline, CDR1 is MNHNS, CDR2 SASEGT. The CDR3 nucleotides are TGTGCCAGCAGTGAATTGCCGGGACAGGGCCATTCACCCCTCCACTTT. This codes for CASSELPGQGHSPLHF.

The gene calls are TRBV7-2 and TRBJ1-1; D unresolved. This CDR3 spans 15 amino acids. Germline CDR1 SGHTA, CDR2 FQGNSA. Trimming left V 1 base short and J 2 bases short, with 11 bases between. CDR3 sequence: CASSLVGRVNTEAFF. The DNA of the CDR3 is TGTGCCAGCAGCTTAGTGGGCAGAGTAAACACTGAAGCTTTCTTT.

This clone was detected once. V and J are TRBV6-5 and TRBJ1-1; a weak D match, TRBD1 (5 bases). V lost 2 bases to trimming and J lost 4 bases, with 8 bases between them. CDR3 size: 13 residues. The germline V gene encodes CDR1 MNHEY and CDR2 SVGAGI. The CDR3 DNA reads TGTGCCAGCAGTTACCGCAGGGTCACTGAAGCTTTCTTT. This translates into CASSYRRVTEAFF.

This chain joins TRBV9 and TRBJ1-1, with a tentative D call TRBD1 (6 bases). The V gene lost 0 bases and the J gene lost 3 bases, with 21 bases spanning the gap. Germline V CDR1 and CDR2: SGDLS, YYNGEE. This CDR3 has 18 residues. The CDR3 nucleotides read TGTGCCAGCAGCGTAGATTACAGGGTTGCCGGCACGGACACTGAAGCTTTCTTT. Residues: CASSVDYRVAGTDTEAFF. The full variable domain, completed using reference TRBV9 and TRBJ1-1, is DSGVTQTPKHLITATGQRVTLRCSPRSGDLSVYWYQQSLDQGLQFLIQYYNGEERAKGNILERFSAQQFPDLHSELNLSSLELGDSALYFCASSVDYRVAGTDTEAFFGQGTRLTVV.

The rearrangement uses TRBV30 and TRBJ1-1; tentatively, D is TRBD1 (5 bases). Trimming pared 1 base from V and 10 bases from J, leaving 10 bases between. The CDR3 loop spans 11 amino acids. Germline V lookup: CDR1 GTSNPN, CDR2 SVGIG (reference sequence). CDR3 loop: CAWSAPGVAFF. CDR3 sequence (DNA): TGTGCCTGGAGTGCCCCGGGGGTAGCTTTCTTT.

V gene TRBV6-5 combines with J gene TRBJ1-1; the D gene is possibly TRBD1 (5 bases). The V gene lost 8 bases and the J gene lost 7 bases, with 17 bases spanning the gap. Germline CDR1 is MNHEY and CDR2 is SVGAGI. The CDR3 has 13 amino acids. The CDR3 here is CASGFSGPVEAFF. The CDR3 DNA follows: TGTGCCAGCGGGTTTTCAGGGCCTGTTGAAGCTTTCTTT.

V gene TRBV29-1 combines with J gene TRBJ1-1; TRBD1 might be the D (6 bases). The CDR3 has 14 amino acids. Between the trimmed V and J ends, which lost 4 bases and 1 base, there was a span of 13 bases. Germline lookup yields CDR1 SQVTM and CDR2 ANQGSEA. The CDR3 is CSVVWGHRNTEAFF. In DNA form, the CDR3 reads TGCAGCGTTGTTTGGGGACATAGGAACACTGAAGCTTTCTTT.

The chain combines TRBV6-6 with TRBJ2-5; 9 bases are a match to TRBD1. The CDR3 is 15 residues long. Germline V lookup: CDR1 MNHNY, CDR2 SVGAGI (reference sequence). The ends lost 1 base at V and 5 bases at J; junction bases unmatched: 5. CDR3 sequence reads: CASSYFGQGMETQYF. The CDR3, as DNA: TGTGCCAGCAGTTACTTTGGACAGGGGATGGAGACCCAGTACTTC.

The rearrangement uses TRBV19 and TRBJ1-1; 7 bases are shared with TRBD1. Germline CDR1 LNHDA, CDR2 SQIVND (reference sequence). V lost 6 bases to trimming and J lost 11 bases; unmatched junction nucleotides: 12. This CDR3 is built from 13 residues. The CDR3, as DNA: TGTGCCAGTAGGGGAAGTACAGGGGTCTTGGCTTTCTTT. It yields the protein CASRGSTGVLAFF.

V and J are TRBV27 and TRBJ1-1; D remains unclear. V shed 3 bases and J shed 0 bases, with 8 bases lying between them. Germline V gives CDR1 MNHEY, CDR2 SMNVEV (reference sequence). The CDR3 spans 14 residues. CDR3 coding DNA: TGTGCCAGCAGTTTTTCTAGTATGAACACTGAAGCTTTCTTT. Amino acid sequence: CASSFSSMNTEAFF.

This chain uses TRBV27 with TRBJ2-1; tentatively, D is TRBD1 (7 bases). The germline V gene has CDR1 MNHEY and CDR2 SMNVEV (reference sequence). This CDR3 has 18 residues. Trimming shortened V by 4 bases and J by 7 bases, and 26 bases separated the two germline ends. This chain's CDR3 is CASSWQGVLLSAGNEQFF. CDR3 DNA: TGTGCCAGCAGTTGGCAGGGGGTGTTGTTGTCGGCGGGGAATGAGCAGTTCTTC.

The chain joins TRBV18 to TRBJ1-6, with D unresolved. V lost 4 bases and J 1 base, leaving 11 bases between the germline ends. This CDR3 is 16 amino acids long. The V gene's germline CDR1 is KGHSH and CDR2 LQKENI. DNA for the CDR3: TGTGCCAGCTCACTTGTCGAGGGATCCTATAATTCACCCCTCCACTTT. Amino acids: CASSLVEGSYNSPLHF.

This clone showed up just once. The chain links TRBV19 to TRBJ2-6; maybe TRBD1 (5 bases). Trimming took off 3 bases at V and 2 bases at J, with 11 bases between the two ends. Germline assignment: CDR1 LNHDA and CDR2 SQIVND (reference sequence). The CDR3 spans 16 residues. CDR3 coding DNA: TGTGCCAGTAGTATTAGGGGCCGTACTGGGGCCAACGTCCTGACTTTC. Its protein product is CASSIRGRTGANVLTF.

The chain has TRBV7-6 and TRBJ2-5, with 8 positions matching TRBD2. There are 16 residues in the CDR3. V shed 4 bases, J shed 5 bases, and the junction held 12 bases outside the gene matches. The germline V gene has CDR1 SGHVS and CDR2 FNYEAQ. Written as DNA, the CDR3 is TGTGCCAGCAGCTCCTTTCGGGGGGGGACCCAGGAGACCCAGTACTTC. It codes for CASSSFRGGTQETQYF.

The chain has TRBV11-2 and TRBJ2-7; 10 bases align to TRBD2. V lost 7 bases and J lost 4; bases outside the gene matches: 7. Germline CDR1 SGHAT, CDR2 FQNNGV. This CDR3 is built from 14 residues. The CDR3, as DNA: TGTGCCAGCACCCAGACTAGCGGGTCTTACGAGCAGTACTTC. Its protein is CASTQTSGSYEQYF.

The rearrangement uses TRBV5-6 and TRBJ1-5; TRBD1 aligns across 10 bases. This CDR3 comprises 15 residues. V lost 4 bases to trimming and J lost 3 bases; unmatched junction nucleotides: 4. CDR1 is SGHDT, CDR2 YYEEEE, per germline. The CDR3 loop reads CASSADRGNNQPQHF. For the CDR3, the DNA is TGTGCCAGCAGCGCGGACAGGGGGAACAATCAGCCCCAGCATTTT.

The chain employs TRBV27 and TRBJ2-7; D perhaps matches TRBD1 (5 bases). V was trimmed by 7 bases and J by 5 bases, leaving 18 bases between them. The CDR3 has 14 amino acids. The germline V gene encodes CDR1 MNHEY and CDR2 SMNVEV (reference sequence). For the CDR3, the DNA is TGTGCCAGCACAGGGTTAGGAACGGGTCACGAGCAGTACTTC. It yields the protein CASTGLGTGHEQYF.

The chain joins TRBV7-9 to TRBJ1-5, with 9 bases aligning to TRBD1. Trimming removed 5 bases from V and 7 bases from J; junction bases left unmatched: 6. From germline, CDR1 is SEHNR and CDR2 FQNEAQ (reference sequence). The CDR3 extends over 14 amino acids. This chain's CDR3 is CASSPRDREQPQHF. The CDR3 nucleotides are TGTGCCAGCAGCCCGCGGGACAGGGAACAGCCCCAGCATTTT. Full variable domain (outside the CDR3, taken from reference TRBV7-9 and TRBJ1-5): DTGVSQNPRHKITKRGQNVTFRCDPISEHNRLYWYRQTLGQGPEFLTYFQNEAQLEKSRLLSDRFSAERPKGSFSTLEIQRTEQGDSAMYLCASSPRDREQPQHFGDGTRLSIL.

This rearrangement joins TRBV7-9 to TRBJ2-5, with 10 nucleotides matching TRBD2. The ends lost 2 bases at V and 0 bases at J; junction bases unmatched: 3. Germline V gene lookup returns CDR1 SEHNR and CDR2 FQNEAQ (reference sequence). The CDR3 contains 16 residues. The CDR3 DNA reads TGTGCCAGCAGCTTATTAGCGGGGGGCTACCAAGAGACCCAGTACTTC. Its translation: CASSLLAGGYQETQYF. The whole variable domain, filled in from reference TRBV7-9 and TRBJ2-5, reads DTGVSQNPRHKITKRGQNVTFRCDPISEHNRLYWYRQTLGQGPEFLTYFQNEAQLEKSRLLSDRFSAERPKGSFSTLEIQRTEQGDSAMYLCASSLLAGGYQETQYFGPGTRLLVL.

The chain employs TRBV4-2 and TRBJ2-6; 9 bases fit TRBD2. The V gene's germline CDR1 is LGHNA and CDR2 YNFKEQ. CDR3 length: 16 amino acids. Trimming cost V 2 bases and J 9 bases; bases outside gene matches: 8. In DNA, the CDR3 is TGTGCCAGCAGCCAAAGCTTAGCGGGGGCCTTCAACGTCCTGACTTTC. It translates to CASSQSLAGAFNVLTF.

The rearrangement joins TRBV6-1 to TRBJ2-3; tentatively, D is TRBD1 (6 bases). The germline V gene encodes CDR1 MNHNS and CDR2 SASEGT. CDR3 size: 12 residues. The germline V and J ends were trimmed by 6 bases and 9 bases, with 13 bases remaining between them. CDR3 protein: CASRVTGLTQYF. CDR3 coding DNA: TGTGCCAGCAGAGTAACAGGGCTAACGCAGTATTTT.

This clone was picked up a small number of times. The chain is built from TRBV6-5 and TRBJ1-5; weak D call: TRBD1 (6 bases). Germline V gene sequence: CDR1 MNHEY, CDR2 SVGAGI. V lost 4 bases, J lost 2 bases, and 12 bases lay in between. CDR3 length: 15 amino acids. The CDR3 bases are TGTGCCAGCAGTTGGGGCGCAGGGGGCAATCAGCCCCAGCATTTT. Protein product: CASSWGAGGNQPQHF.

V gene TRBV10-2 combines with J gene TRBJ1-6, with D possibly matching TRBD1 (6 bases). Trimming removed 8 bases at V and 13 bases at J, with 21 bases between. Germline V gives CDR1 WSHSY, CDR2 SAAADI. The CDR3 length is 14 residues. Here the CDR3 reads CASSPGTRLGPLHF. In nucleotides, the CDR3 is TGCGCCAGCTCTCCCGGGACAAGGTTAGGGCCCCTCCACTTT.

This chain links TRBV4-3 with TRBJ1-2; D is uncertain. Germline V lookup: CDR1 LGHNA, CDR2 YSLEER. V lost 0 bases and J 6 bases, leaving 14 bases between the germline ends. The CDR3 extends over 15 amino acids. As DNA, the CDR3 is TGCGCCAGCAGCCAAGAAGAGGGAAGCTTCCATGGCTACACCTTC. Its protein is CASSQEEGSFHGYTF.

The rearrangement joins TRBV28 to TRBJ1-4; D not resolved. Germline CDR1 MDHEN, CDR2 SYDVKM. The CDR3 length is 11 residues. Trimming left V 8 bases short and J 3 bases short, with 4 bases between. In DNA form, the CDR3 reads TGTGCCAGCCTTTCTAATGAAAAACTGTTTTTT. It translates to CASLSNEKLFF.